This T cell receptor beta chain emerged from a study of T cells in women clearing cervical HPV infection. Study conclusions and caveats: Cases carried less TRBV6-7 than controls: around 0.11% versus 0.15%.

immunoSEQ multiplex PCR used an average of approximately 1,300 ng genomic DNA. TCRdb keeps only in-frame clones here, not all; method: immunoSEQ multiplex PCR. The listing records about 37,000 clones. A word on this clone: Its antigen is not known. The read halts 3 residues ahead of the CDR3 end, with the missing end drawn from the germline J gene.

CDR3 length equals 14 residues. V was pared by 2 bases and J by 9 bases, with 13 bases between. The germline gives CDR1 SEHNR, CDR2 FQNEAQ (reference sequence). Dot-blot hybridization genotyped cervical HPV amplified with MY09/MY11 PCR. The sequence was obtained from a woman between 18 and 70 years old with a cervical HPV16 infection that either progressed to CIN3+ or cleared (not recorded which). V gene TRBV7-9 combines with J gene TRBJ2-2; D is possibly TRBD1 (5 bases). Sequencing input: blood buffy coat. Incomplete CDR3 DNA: TGTGCCAGCAGCTTATGGGGCCCGGATCGGGAG. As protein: CASSLWGPDRE. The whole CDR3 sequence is CASSLWGPDRELFF.